This T cell receptor beta chain was sequenced during a study of OX40 agonist ivuxolimab in advanced cancers. Overall study: A diagnosis of hepatocellular carcinoma, melanoma, renal cell or head and neck cancer was present in dose-escalation patients. Partial responses were achieved by three patients, one with hepatocellular carcinoma and two with cutaneous melanoma.

The ends were cut back, 5 bases at V and 5 bases at J, with 10 bases in the middle. CDR1 and CDR2 from the germline V gene are MNHEY and SVGAGI. CDR3 length equals 13 residues. The assay was immunoSEQ multiplex PCR, and TCRdb's table has in-frame clones only and misses some. This table has roughly 74,000 clones, more than 70% appearing once. Study-wide findings and caveats: CD4+ and CD8+ blood T cells expanded clonally by week 6 at 0.1 to 3.0 mg/kg. The investigators did not determine what antigen specificity the expanded peripheral T cells had.

Comment on this clone: Its antigen is undetermined.

This chain links TRBV6-5 with TRBJ2-1; weak D call: TRBD1 (5 bases). The TCR originated in an adult with an advanced solid tumor such as melanoma, head and neck, liver or kidney cancer. The sample here was CD4+ or CD8+ T cells sorted from blood, taken in a trial of the OX40 agonist ivuxolimab. The CDR3 loop reads CASSPRAHNEQFF. CDR3 sequence (DNA): TGTGCCAGCAGTCCCAGGGCCCACAATGAGCAGTTCTTC.